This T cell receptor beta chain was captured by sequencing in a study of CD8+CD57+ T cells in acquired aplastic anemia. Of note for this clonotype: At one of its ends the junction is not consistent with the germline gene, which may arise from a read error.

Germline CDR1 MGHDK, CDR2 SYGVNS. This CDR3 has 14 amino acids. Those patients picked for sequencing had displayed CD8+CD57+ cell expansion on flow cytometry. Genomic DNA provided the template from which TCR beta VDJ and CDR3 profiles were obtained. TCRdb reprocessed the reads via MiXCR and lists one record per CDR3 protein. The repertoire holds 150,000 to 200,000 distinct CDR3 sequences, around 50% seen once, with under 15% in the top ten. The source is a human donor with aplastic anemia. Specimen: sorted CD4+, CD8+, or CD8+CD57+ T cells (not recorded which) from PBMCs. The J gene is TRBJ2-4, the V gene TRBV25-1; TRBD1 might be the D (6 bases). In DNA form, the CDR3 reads TGTGCCAGCAGTGAAAACAGGGCCGAAAACATTCATTACTTT. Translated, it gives CASSENRAENIHYF.